This T cell receptor (beta chain) came from a study of cytomegalovirus exposure and HLA in healthy donors (dated 2017 in TCRdb). For the wider study: An earlier analysis of approximately 640 of the donors reported about 250 Gb of sequence data and 117 million unique TCR beta sequences from about 180 million T cells. The study used immunosequencing to profile the T cell repertoires of around 600 subjects and linked those repertoires to cytomegalovirus serostatus. A later analysis re-examined previously published TCR beta repertoires from just over 650 donors and added high-resolution HLA genotyping to investigate patterns of TCR occurrence. Donor age, sex, ethnicity and CMV serostatus were collected together with the repertoire data. In the later analysis, no new phenotypic data were used to find candidate immune exposures; instead, reliance was placed on TCR beta sequences and their occurrence across donors. Roughly five DR-DQ haplotypes were treated as single units for association and clustering because of strong linkage in the cohort. The study aimed to test whether signatures of past pathogen exposure could be identified by cataloging public T cell receptors. High-throughput TCR immunosequencing, statistical association of individual TCRs with disease status, and machine learning were combined to predict cytomegalovirus infection status. In addition to the first cohort of approximately 670 subjects, a separate validation cohort of 130 or so different subjects was used. Genome-wide SNP genotypes for about 65% of the 666 donors were used in a later genetic analysis, which treated that subset as a discovery cohort. HLA typing included class I and class II loci at four-digit resolution. Among 300 to 450 genotyped donors of the cohort, an average of roughly 240,000 unique TCR beta nucleotide sequences were sequenced per donor, 15% to 20% of them non-productive. Every repertoire in the discovery cohort had been generated on one and the same sequencing platform. To decide whether each TCR beta V gene segment behaved as functional or pseudogenic, an earlier analysis of some 600 of the donors relied on high-throughput TCR beta sequencing. The number of typed donors differed by locus: roughly 620-630 for A, B, C, DRB1 and DQB1; approximately 540 for DQA1; over 600 for DPA1; and around 450 for DPB1. Approximately 310 gigabases of sequencing data and approximately 85 million unique TCR sequences were included in an early release covering 550 to 800 HLA-typed donors. The genetic ancestry cluster associated with self-reported Caucasian donors included 80% to 90% of the 398 genotyped donors. The paper's findings and limits, for the study overall: In a later genetic analysis, a missense DCLRE1C variant was associated with V-gene and J-gene trimming of TCR beta chains, and the association was replicated in an independent cohort. This cohort had only TCR beta chains sequenced, and the lack of alpha or paired-chain data limited which features could be detected. In both the original and validation cohorts, the classifier was reported to diagnose cytomegalovirus status with high specificity and sensitivity. Presence/absence analyses assumed roughly uniform sequencing depth across donors, an assumption that may not hold. Some IMGT-functional V segments, including TRBV6-2 and TRBV6-3, could not be told apart with the 87-base-pair reads, so those segments were excluded. In the study, some 160 TCR beta chains were listed as associated with cytomegalovirus. According to a later analysis, most CMV-associated TCR beta chains appeared to be HLA-restricted, and the HLA associations seemed to be driven largely by CMV exposure. Most TCR sequences were observed very rarely across donors, whereas some public TCRs were present in many individuals. The only immune exposure information available for the cohort was CMV serostatus. According to a later analysis, TCR association rates differed among HLA loci, with DRB1 alleles showing the most associated TCRs and HLA-C alleles showing the fewest. When HLA alleles, especially DR and DQ, strongly co-occurred, attributing TCR associations to individual alleles was difficult. In a later analysis, several top co-occurrence clusters were reported to appear linked to parvovirus B19, influenza, CMV and Epstein-Barr virus. Because some donors lacked HLA typing at each locus, the association tests relied only on the typed subset. According to the authors, the approach could potentially be generalized to other disease states and immunological phenotypes. A further reported finding was that TCR beta sequences accurately predicted the HLA-A and HLA-B alleles for most subjects in the first cohort. A later analysis associated roughly 17,000 TCR beta sequences with specific HLA alleles at a false discovery rate of 0.05. Compared with equally common non-associated chains, HLA-associated TCR beta chains in a later analysis were more clonally expanded and had lower generation probabilities. Three of the identified cytomegalovirus-associated TCR beta chains were confirmed in vitro to be specific for cytomegalovirus antigens. Correlated functional status among segregating V segments might be attributable to linkage disequilibrium, but an unknown experimental factor could not be ruled out. An earlier analysis of approximately 500 of the donors showed that most TCR beta V segments appeared in productive rearrangements either about 87% or about 30% of the time, which broadly matched IMGT annotations. Because counts were too low, about 15 rarely observed V segments, including chromosome 9 orphons, were left out of the earlier analysis of about 500 of the donors. A cluster of highly shared sequence variants was judged likely to represent a technical artifact of the sequencing pipeline. Compared with the roughly 720-donor mean, donors in an Asian-associated ancestry cluster had fewer N-insertions in productive TCRs, according to a later genetic analysis.

The cohort comprised some 700 healthy bone marrow donors. Cohort members were all nominally healthy when sampled, although unrecorded immune exposures were likely present. The donor tested CMV seropositive, placing the donor among the approximately 310 seropositive members of the cohort. A peripheral blood sample was collected from each donor, and TCR beta sequencing was performed on peripheral blood mononuclear cells. The Qiagen DNeasy Blood Extraction Kit was used to extract genomic DNA from the blood cell samples. The CDR3, cysteine through phenylalanine, is 14 amino acids long. Of all the DNA, just the CDR3 is kept, 42 bases in frame from base 1. CDR1 SGHDT and CDR2 YYEEEE are derived from the germline V gene. Relative to germline, V is 6 bases shorter and J is 2 bases shorter, with 14 bases between their ends. For this clone: Its target antigen remains unknown. Base qualities are not at hand, and no much larger clone is one base apart.

Receptor amplification or capture employed the immunoSEQ multiplex PCR assay. A mixture of 60 forward primers for TCR Vbeta segments and 13 reverse primers for TCR Jbeta segments was used in the multiplex PCR. Amplification of the CDR3 region of rearranged TCR beta genes was performed with a multiplex PCR assay on genomic DNA. Amplified TCR beta libraries were sequenced as 87-base-pair reads on the Illumina HiSeq System. The source study handled its data this way. A later analysis tallied 80 million to 95 million unique TCR beta chains across the approximately 670 repertoires, and roughly 11 million of those chains were shared by two or more donors. A nearest-neighbor algorithm error-corrected the raw reads and collapsed the reads into unique sequences, merging closely related sequences to remove PCR and sequencing errors. Alignment of CDR3 sequences to IMGT reference sequences was used to assign V, D and J gene segments. For a sequence to be retained, a match of at least six nucleotides to both a V gene segment and a J gene segment was required. A rearrangement was called productive if the CDR3 had no stop codons and remained in frame with V and J, and every other rearrangement was called non-productive. Following IMGT convention, CDR3 was defined as the stretch from the second conserved V-encoded cysteine up to the conserved J-encoded phenylalanine. Sequences without an unambiguous match to a single V gene segment were excluded from the earlier analysis of about 640 of the donors. An earlier analysis of around 600 of the donors classified V segments as functional when productive rearrangements were above 56.7% and as segregating when the standard deviation between donors was above 5%. To diagnose cytomegalovirus status from the catalog of TCR beta chain sequences, a statistical classification framework was built. In a later analysis, V and J genes were assigned by comparing TCR nucleotide sequences against IMGT/GENE-DB human TR gene sequences. The TCRdist pipeline was used in a later analysis to assign CDR3 sequences and most-parsimonious VDJ recombination scenarios. In a later analysis, each TCR beta chain was defined by its CDR3 amino acid sequence together with its V-gene family, and reads lacking a unique V-gene family were excluded. As a way to deal with suspected cross-contamination and a sequencing artifact, a later analysis dropped 592 nucleotide sequences that were highly shared and had low generation probability. A later analysis calculated a clonal expansion index for each public chain from normalized within-repertoire ranks of inferred template counts. A later analysis computed generation probabilities with a VDJ recombination model fitted to out-of-frame rearrangements, and checked the results against IGoR. In a later analysis, hypergeometric tests were used to score TCR-TCR, TCR-HLA and TCR-CMV co-occurrence, with a repertoire-size bias correction applied to TCR pairs. In a later analysis, false discovery rates were estimated by permuting HLA or CMV assignments 20 times. In a later analysis, co-occurring TCRs were grouped using DBSCAN, with TCRdist sequence similarity added in when clustering inside HLA-allele-positive subsets. Repertoires with fewer than 30,000 or more than 120,000 public chains were left out of co-occurrence clustering, as were about 5 repertoires with anomalous nucleotide sharing. Not all clones reach the TCRdb copy of this immuneACCESS table, which keeps in-frame sequences only. Checked studies attribute under half of the gap to unresolved V genes and leave the rest unexplained. V and J calls and clone size come straight from that table; D and trimming were deduced from the DNA. The sample has roughly 250,000 clones on record, around four fifths of them singletons. About 2% of the sample is taken by the ten largest.

This chain joins TRBV5-6 to TRBJ1-1; a confident D gene designation cannot be given. The sequence derives from a woman between 35 and 50 years old in good health and CMV-seropositive. Sequencing used PBMCs. The CDR3 has the sequence CASIGGLLNTEAFF. The base sequence is TGTGCCAGCATTGGCGGCCTTCTTAACACTGAAGCTTTCTTT.